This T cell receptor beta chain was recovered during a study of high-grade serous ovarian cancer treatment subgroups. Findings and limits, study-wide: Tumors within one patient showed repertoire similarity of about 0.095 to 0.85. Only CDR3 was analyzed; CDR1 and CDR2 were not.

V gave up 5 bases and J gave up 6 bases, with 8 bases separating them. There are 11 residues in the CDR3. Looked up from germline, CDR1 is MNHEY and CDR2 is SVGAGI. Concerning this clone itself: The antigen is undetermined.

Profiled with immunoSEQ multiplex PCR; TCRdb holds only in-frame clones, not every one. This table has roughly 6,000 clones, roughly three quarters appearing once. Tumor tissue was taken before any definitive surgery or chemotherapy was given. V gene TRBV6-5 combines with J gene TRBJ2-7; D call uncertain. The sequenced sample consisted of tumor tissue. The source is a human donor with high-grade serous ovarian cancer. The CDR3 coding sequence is TGTGCCAGCAGTATGGGTTTCGAGCAGTACTTC. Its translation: CASSMGFEQYF.